This passage covers 23 T cell receptor beta chains from one sample sequenced in a study of response to subunit inactivated influenza vaccine (dated by TCRdb to between 2017 and 2018). The library was prepared using RT-PCR. Instrument on record: Illumina HiSeq 2500. TCRdb cleaned the public reads at Q25 with fastp, built clones with MiXCR and kept in-frame beta chains. Each CDR3 protein appears once, grouped with its most common genes and DNA. In this sample the table shows hundreds of thousands of distinct CDR3 sequences, around 18% of which occur a single time. The ten largest clonotypes hold about a tenth of the sample. Sequencing used PBMCs from blood, obtained more than 4 days after vaccination. These receptors were collected from a man between 50 and 59 years old who received an inactivated influenza vaccine. Donor details come from another sample of the same person, matched by shared clones.

This clonotype was recorded a few times. This chain links TRBV7-6 with TRBJ2-1, with D possibly TRBD2 on 5 matching bases. Between the trimmed V and J ends, which lost 5 bases and 8 bases, there was a span of 22 bases. Per the germline V gene, CDR1 is SGHVS and CDR2 is FNYEAQ. The CDR3 covers 16 residues. Here the CDR3 reads CASSSQKEGFGHEQFF. In DNA, the CDR3 is TGTGCCAGCAGCAGCCAGAAAGAGGGTTTCGGGCATGAGCAGTTCTTC.

The J gene is TRBJ2-1, the V gene TRBV28; D is possibly TRBD1 or TRBD2 (5 bases each). V lost 4 bases and J lost 0, with 22 bases in between. Germline assignment: CDR1 MDHEN and CDR2 SYDVKM. This CDR3 is built from 19 residues. The CDR3 loop reads CASSSVGARLAFSYNEQFF. DNA of the CDR3: TGTGCCAGCAGTTCGGTCGGGGCGCGCCTGGCCTTCTCCTACAATGAGCAGTTCTTC.

The chain is built from TRBV20-1 and TRBJ1-1, with unresolved D. The CDR3 runs to 13 residues. Trimming stripped 3 bases from V and 1 base from J, with 9 bases between. The germline CDR1 and CDR2 sequences are DFQATT and SNEGSKA (reference sequence). CDR3 DNA: TGCAGTGCTAGTGAACGTGGGAACACTGAAGCTTTCTTT. Its translation is CSASERGNTEAFF.

This chain uses TRBV20-1 with TRBJ2-7; tentatively, D is TRBD1 (5 bases). Germline CDR1 reads DFQATT; CDR2 reads SNEGSKA (reference sequence). The CDR3 is made up of 12 amino acids. Trimming shortened V by 3 bases and J by 3 bases, and 9 bases separated the two germline ends. CDR3 region: CSASLDNYEQYF. The DNA of the CDR3 is TGCAGTGCTAGTCTGGACAACTACGAGCAGTACTTC.

V usage is TRBV12-3 or TRBV12-4 and J usage is TRBJ1-1; D not certain. The CDR3 totals 14 residues. V lost 3 bases to trimming and J lost 1 base, with 9 bases between them. CDR3 in DNA: TGTGCCAGCAGTTTCAAGTCAGCGAACACTGAAGCTTTCTTT. This encodes CASSFKSANTEAFF.

This clonotype was counted only a few times. The chain is built from TRBV5-4 and TRBJ2-1, with TRBD2 identical over 10 bases. The CDR3 runs to 12 residues. Germline loops: CDR1 SGHNT, CDR2 YYREEE (reference sequence). CDR3: CASRLAGDEQFF. In nucleotides, the CDR3 is TGTGCTAGCCGGCTAGCGGGAGATGAGCAGTTCTTC.

This clonotype came up a few times. The chain links TRBV12-3 or TRBV12-4 to TRBJ2-3; maybe TRBD2 (6 bases). The CDR3 consists of 12 residues. The germline V and J ends were trimmed by 1 base and 8 bases, with 7 bases remaining between them. Written as DNA, the CDR3 is TGTGCCAGCAGTTTAGTAGCGGCTACGCAGTATTTT. This encodes CASSLVAATQYF.

This clonotype was observed a handful of times. The chain combines TRBV6-2 or TRBV6-3 with TRBJ2-2; 10 bases line up with TRBD2. The CDR3 contains 14 residues. Germline CDR1 reads MNHEY; CDR2 reads SVGEGT. V shed 6 bases, J shed 5 bases, and the junction held 3 bases outside the gene matches. The CDR3 reads CASRGLAETGELFF. For the CDR3, the DNA is TGTGCCAGCAGAGGACTAGCGGAGACCGGGGAGCTGTTTTTT.

This clonotype has ten or more counts. V gene TRBV12-3 or TRBV12-4 combines with J gene TRBJ2-1; TRBD2 aligns across 11 bases. CDR3 length: 15 amino acids. V trimming: 6 bases; J trimming: 9 bases; junction bases outside the gene matches: 10. CDR3 DNA sequence: TGTGCCAGCAGCCGAACTAGCGGGAGTGGTGGTGAGCAGTTCTTC. Translating it yields CASSRTSGSGGEQFF.

This sequence joins TRBV12-3 or TRBV12-4 and TRBJ2-1; tentatively, D is TRBD1 (5 bases). The CDR3 is 13 residues long. V gave up 5 bases and J gave up 9 bases, with 14 bases separating them. The CDR3 reads CASSRLPGLEQFF. CDR3 bases: TGTGCCAGCAGTAGACTCCCAGGGCTTGAGCAGTTCTTC.

This rearrangement joins TRBV28 to TRBJ2-7; the D gene is possibly TRBD1 (6 bases). This CDR3 has 15 amino acids. Trimming left V 0 bases short and J 0 bases short, with 9 bases between. Per the germline V gene, CDR1 is MDHEN and CDR2 is SYDVKM. CDR3 sequence: CASSLWGTFSYEQYF. CDR3 DNA sequence: TGTGCCAGCAGTTTATGGGGGACATTCTCCTACGAGCAGTACTTC.

V and J are TRBV25-1 and TRBJ2-7; TRBD1 aligns across 11 bases. Germline V gene sequence: CDR1 MGHDK, CDR2 SYGVNS. Unmatched junction bases numbered 4, after V lost 1 base and J lost 2 bases. The CDR3 loop spans 16 amino acids. In DNA, the CDR3 is TGTGCCAGCAGTGAATCGGACAGGGGGCGCCCCTACGAGCAGTACTTC. Amino acid sequence: CASSESDRGRPYEQYF.

The genes are TRBV14 and TRBJ2-7; TRBD1 aligns across 8 bases. V lost 4 bases to trimming and J lost 7 bases; unmatched junction nucleotides: 12. The CDR3 runs to 15 residues. Germline V gives CDR1 SGHDN, CDR2 FVKESK. The CDR3 protein is CASSPQNNRGREQYF. CDR3 DNA: TGTGCCAGCAGCCCACAAAACAACAGGGGGAGGGAGCAGTACTTC.

The chain carries TRBV28 and TRBJ2-7; no definite D call. The CDR3 spans 13 residues. V was shortened by 3 bases and J by 0 bases, with 6 bases between the two germline ends. Germline lookup yields CDR1 MDHEN and CDR2 SYDVKM. The CDR3 region is CASSFPISYEQYF. CDR3 DNA: TGTGCCAGCAGTTTTCCGATCTCCTACGAGCAGTACTTC.

This clonotype was detected ten times or more. This chain uses TRBV5-1 with TRBJ2-7, with D unclear. Looked up from germline, CDR1 is SGHRS and CDR2 is YFSETQ. V lost 2 bases to trimming and J lost 2 bases, with 11 bases between them. This CDR3 region has 14 residues. Here the CDR3 reads CASSLWTGTYEQYF. As DNA, the CDR3 is TGCGCCAGCAGCTTATGGACGGGTACCTACGAGCAGTACTTC.

The chain joins TRBV15 to TRBJ2-6; D not certain. The CDR3 is 16 residues long. With 1 base removed from V and 0 bases from J, the gap between germline ends came to 7 bases. In germline, CDR1 is LNHNV, CDR2 YYDKDF (reference sequence). DNA for the CDR3: TGTGCCACCAGCAGAGTTAGGGACTCTGGGGCCAACGTCCTGACTTTC. Protein product: CATSRVRDSGANVLTF. The whole variable domain, filled in from reference TRBV15 and TRBJ2-6, reads DAMVIQNPRYQVTQFGKPVTLSCSQTLNHNVMYWYQQKSSQAPKLLFHYYDKDFNNEADTPDNFQSRRPNTSFCFLDIRSPGLGDTAMYLCATSRVRDSGANVLTFGAGSRLTVL.

This clonotype was counted a few times. This chain uses TRBV18 with TRBJ2-3; TRBD1 aligns across 8 bases. Trimming removed 2 bases from V and 6 bases from J; junction bases left unmatched: 1. This CDR3 has 13 residues. Germline assignment: CDR1 KGHSH and CDR2 LQKENI. CDR3 sequence (DNA): TGTGCCAGCTCACCAAACAGGGGGGATACGCAGTATTTT. Encoded protein: CASSPNRGDTQYF.

Only a few counts were recorded for this clonotype. This chain uses TRBV5-8 with TRBJ2-1; 10 bases align to TRBD2. V shed 0 bases and J 1 base; nucleotides not matched to a gene: 4. Germline assignment: CDR1 SGHTS and CDR2 YDEGEE. This CDR3 contains 17 residues. The CDR3 sequence: CASSLAPTSGSYNEQFF. In nucleotides, the CDR3 is TGTGCCAGCAGCTTGGCTCCGACTAGCGGGTCCTACAATGAGCAGTTCTTC.

This clonotype was detected many times. The chain links TRBV5-1 to TRBJ1-1, with a tentative D call TRBD1 (6 bases). Germline assignment: CDR1 SGHRS and CDR2 YFSETQ. V was clipped by 0 bases and J by 5 bases, with 8 bases between them. The CDR3 loop spans 13 amino acids. The CDR3 coding sequence is TGCGCCAGCAGCTTGGCGGACAGAACTGAAGCTTTCTTT. It specifies CASSLADRTEAFF.

This clonotype showed up just a few times. The rearrangement joins TRBV20-1 to TRBJ1-5; maybe TRBD1 (5 bases). CDR1 and CDR2 (germline): DFQATT, SNEGSKA (reference sequence). The length of the CDR3 is 15 residues. V gave up 2 bases and J gave up 6 bases, with 17 bases separating them. The CDR3 sequence is CSARRRGGDTQPQHF. The CDR3 DNA follows: TGCAGTGCTAGAAGGCGCGGGGGGGATACTCAGCCCCAGCATTTT.

This chain connects TRBV30 to TRBJ2-7; 10 positions agree with TRBD1. Germline values: CDR1 GTSNPN, CDR2 SVGIG (reference sequence). The CDR3 has 14 residues. With V trimmed by 2 bases and J by 2 bases, 3 bases remained unmatched. CDR3 sequence reads: CAWSRGQGAYEQYF. CDR3 nucleotide sequence: TGTGCCTGGAGTAGAGGACAGGGGGCCTACGAGCAGTACTTC.

This clonotype came up many times. The chain carries TRBV12-3 or TRBV12-4 and TRBJ2-1; D is uncertain. This CDR3 region has 15 residues. V was cut by 7 bases and J by 0 bases, with 13 bases left in between. Here the CDR3 reads CASTPSGSSYNEQFF. In nucleotides, the CDR3 is TGTGCCAGCACTCCTTCAGGCAGCTCCTACAATGAGCAGTTCTTC.

The rearrangement uses TRBV5-6 and TRBJ2-5, with 8 bases that match TRBD2. In germline, CDR1 is SGHDT, CDR2 YYEEEE. The CDR3 is 15 amino acids. V was pared by 1 base and J by 1 base, with 3 bases of the junction left unmatched. This chain's CDR3 is CASSLITSGQETQYF. The CDR3 DNA reads as TGTGCCAGCAGCTTGATAACTAGCGGCCAAGAGACCCAGTACTTC. Based on the CDR3 plus reference TRBV5-6 and TRBJ2-5, the full variable domain is DAGVTQSPTHLIKTRGQQVTLRCSPKSGHDTVSWYQQALGQGPQFIFQYYEEEERQRGNFPDRFSGHQFPNYSSELNVNALLLGDSALYLCASSLITSGQETQYFGPGTRLLVL.